These 19 T cell receptor beta chains were all obtained from the same sample, sequenced in a study of blood T cell repertoires in COVID-19. Sequencing was performed with immunoSEQ multiplex PCR; in TCRdb, only in-frame clones are kept and a portion is missing. This sample has some 70,000 clones, with less than 90% found just once. Sequencing was performed on peripheral blood. Receptors originate from a man aged 80 or over with acute or convalescent COVID-19.

This rearrangement joins TRBV5-4 to TRBJ2-1; TRBD2 aligns across 13 bases. The CDR3 sequence is 15 residues long. Germline CDR1 SGHNT, CDR2 YYREEE (reference sequence). V lost 4 bases, J lost 7 bases, and 5 bases stayed unmatched. For the CDR3, the DNA is TGTGCCAGCAGCGCACTAGCGGGAGGGGGGAATGAGCAGTTCTTC. This gives the protein CASSALAGGGNEQFF.

The chain has TRBV7-9 and TRBJ1-2, with 7 nucleotides matching TRBD1. CDR1 and CDR2 from the germline V gene are SEHNR and FQNEAQ (reference sequence). V shed 5 bases, J shed 2 bases, and the junction held 8 bases outside the gene matches. The CDR3 is made up of 15 amino acids. CDR3 in DNA: TGTGCCAGCAGCATTTCCCAGGGGGGCAACTATGGCTACACCTTC. Its protein product is CASSISQGGNYGYTF.

This clone was found once. The rearrangement links TRBV28 to TRBJ2-1, with D possibly being TRBD2 (5 bases). The length of the CDR3 is 13 residues. Per the germline V gene, CDR1 is MDHEN and CDR2 is SYDVKM. The V end was cut by 5 bases, the J end by 2 bases, with 7 bases between. CDR3 nucleotides: TGTGCCAGCAGTCCCGGGACCTACAATGAGCAGTTCTTC. Amino acids: CASSPGTYNEQFF.

This clone came up once. The rearrangement uses TRBV4-1 and TRBJ2-5; 10 bases line up with TRBD2. V lost 1 base to trimming and J lost 5 bases; unmatched junction nucleotides: 10. The CDR3 contains 17 residues. Germline V CDR1 and CDR2: MGHRA, YSYEKL. The CDR3 region has the DNA TGCGCCAGCAGCCAAGGGCGAGGAGCGGGAGGGCTGGAGACCCAGTACTTC. This sequence encodes CASSQGRGAGGLETQYF.

The sample holds a few counts of this clone. The chain has TRBV7-2 and TRBJ1-1; 11 bases line up with TRBD1. CDR3 size: 14 residues. V gave up 5 bases and J gave up 8 bases; unmatched junction bases: 7. CDR1 is SGHTA and CDR2 is FQGNSA in the germline V gene. The CDR3 DNA sequence: TGTGCCAGCAGCGGACGGACAGGGGGCCCGGAAGCTTTCTTT. Translating it yields CASSGRTGGPEAFF. The full variable domain, with the rest looked up from reference TRBV7-2 and TRBJ1-1, is GAGVSQSPSNKVTEKGKDVELRCDPISGHTALYWYRQSLGQGLEFLIYFQGNSAPDKSGLPSDRFSAERTGGSVSTLTIQRTQQEDSAVYLCASSGRTGGPEAFFGQGTRLTVV.

V is TRBV28 and J is TRBJ2-7; possible D gene TRBD1, 6 bases. V was trimmed by 3 bases and J by 5 bases, leaving 17 bases between them. Germline V gene sequence: CDR1 MDHEN, CDR2 SYDVKM. The CDR3 runs 15 residues. As DNA, the CDR3 is TGTGCCAGCAGTTTTTTCGGAAGTGGGGACAACGAGCAGTACTTC. It codes for CASSFFGSGDNEQYF.

The chain combines TRBV6-5 with TRBJ1-1; 7 nucleotides align to TRBD1. The germline V gene encodes CDR1 MNHEY and CDR2 SVGAGI. V dropped 6 bases and J dropped 1; count of bases not matched to a gene: 8. This CDR3 contains 15 residues. The CDR3 loop reads CASRSTRTGNTEAFF. The CDR3 nucleotides are TGTGCCAGCAGATCCACCCGGACAGGGAACACTGAAGCTTTCTTT.

The chain is built from TRBV19 and TRBJ1-5; no clear D. Trimming stripped 9 bases from V and 8 bases from J, with 29 bases between. The germline V gene has CDR1 LNHDA and CDR2 SQIVND (reference sequence). CDR3 length: 17 amino acids. As DNA, the CDR3 is TGTGCCAGCCACGGCGGAAGGGCCGGGGTATCCATCAAGCCCCAGCATTTT. Its protein product is CASHGGRAGVSIKPQHF. Using reference TRBV19 and TRBJ1-5 for the parts outside the CDR3, the full variable domain is DGGITQSPKYLFRKEGQNVTLSCEQNLNHDAMYWYRQDPGQGLRLIYYSQIVNDFQKGDIAEGYSVSREKKESFPLTVTSAQKNPTAFYLCASHGGRAGVSIKPQHFGDGTRLSIL.

The chain carries TRBV9 and TRBJ2-1; 7 nucleotides line up with TRBD1. The V gene end was trimmed by 4 bases and the J gene end by 0 bases; junction bases not matched to a gene: 4. Germline CDR1 SGDLS, CDR2 YYNGEE. The CDR3 has 15 amino acids. The CDR3 spells CASSPQGSSYNEQFF. The CDR3 nucleotides read TGTGCCAGCAGCCCACAGGGGAGCTCCTACAATGAGCAGTTCTTC.

This clone appeared once. V is TRBV7-2 and J is TRBJ2-5, with 8 bases fitting TRBD1. Germline V gene data show CDR1 as SGHTA and CDR2 as FQGNSA. The V and J ends lost 5 bases and 5 bases, in that order; junction bases with no gene match: 10. This CDR3 comprises 15 residues. The CDR3 spells CASSLRTGKRETQYF. The CDR3 DNA is TGTGCCAGCAGCCTTAGGACAGGGAAGAGGGAGACCCAGTACTTC.

The chain recombines TRBV7-9 with TRBJ2-3; 10 bases agree with TRBD1. CDR1 is SEHNR and CDR2 is FQNEAQ in the germline V gene (reference sequence). The CDR3 has 14 amino acids. V dropped 5 bases and J dropped 8; count of bases not matched to a gene: 7. The CDR3 sequence is CASSIGQGVSTQYF. The CDR3 DNA is TGTGCCAGCAGCATTGGACAGGGGGTTAGTACGCAGTATTTT.

The chain couples TRBV6-5 to TRBJ1-1; no clear D gene. The V and J ends lost 2 bases and 4 bases respectively, with 14 bases between them. The CDR3 extends over 15 amino acids. Per germline, CDR1 MNHEY and CDR2 SVGAGI. CDR3 in DNA: TGTGCCAGCAGTTACCTCGCGGGGTCCGCCACTGAAGCTTTCTTT. This gives the protein CASSYLAGSATEAFF.

The chain employs TRBV5-1 and TRBJ1-4; the D gene is possibly TRBD1 (5 bases). V lost 5 bases and J lost 5, with 10 bases in between. The CDR3 consists of 13 residues. CDR1 and CDR2 (germline): SGHRS, YFSETQ. CDR3 protein: CASSLQVNEKLFF. CDR3 DNA sequence: TGCGCCAGCAGTTTACAGGTGAATGAAAAACTGTTTTTT.

The chain carries TRBV4-2 and TRBJ1-2; TRBD1 is a possible D gene (6 bases). Germline-derived CDR1 and CDR2 are LGHNA and YNFKEQ. This CDR3 region has 15 residues. The ends were cut back, 0 bases at V and 4 bases at J, with 12 bases in the middle. CDR3 region: CASSQEVGTSYGYTF. The CDR3 DNA sequence: TGTGCCAGCAGCCAAGAAGTGGGGACAAGCTATGGCTACACCTTC.

The DNA of the CDR3 is TGTGCCAGCAGCGTGGGCGGGACAGCTGGTTACGAGCAGTACTTC. Protein: CASSVGGTAGYEQYF. This chain joins TRBV9 and TRBJ2-7; D is perhaps TRBD1 (7 bases). Germline CDR1 and CDR2: SGDLS and YYNGEE. Deletions cut 2 bases from V and 4 bases from J, with 16 bases between. CDR3 length: 15 amino acids.

The chain carries TRBV30 and TRBJ2-1; possible D gene TRBD2, 6 bases. Trimming removed 2 bases at V and 5 bases at J, with 13 bases between. Germline-derived CDR1 and CDR2 are GTSNPN and SVGIG (reference sequence). The length of the CDR3 is 14 residues. Written as DNA, the CDR3 is TGTGCCTGGAGTCCGTCTAGCGTCGACAATGAGCAGTTCTTC. Its translation is CAWSPSSVDNEQFF.

J is TRBJ1-2 and V is TRBV24-1, with 8 bases fitting TRBD1. Germline loops: CDR1 KGHDR, CDR2 SFDVKD. J was trimmed by 4 bases and V by 0 bases; bases with no gene match: 3. CDR3 length equals 15 residues. The CDR3 bases are TGTGCCACCAGTGATTTGACAGGGGGAGTCTATGGCTACACCTTC. It is translated as CATSDLTGGVYGYTF.

The rearrangement links TRBV5-1 to TRBJ2-7; 9 positions agree with TRBD2. CDR1 and CDR2 from the germline V gene are SGHRS and YFSETQ. This CDR3 is built from 16 residues. V lost 2 bases and J lost 2; bases outside the gene matches: 8. The CDR3 loop reads CASSFRVSGSTYEQYF. The CDR3 nucleotides are TGCGCCAGCAGCTTCAGGGTTAGCGGGAGCACCTACGAGCAGTACTTC.

This chain connects TRBV14 to TRBJ1-6, with D hard to call. The CDR3 extends over 13 amino acids. CDR1 and CDR2 (germline): SGHDN, FVKESK. Deletions cut 3 bases from V and 5 bases from J, with 5 bases between. Here the CDR3 reads CASSQRDNSPLHF. CDR3 nucleotide sequence: TGTGCCAGCAGCCAGAGGGATAATTCACCCCTCCACTTT.